There are a few counts of the clone carrying this T cell receptor (beta chain). Germline V gene lookup returns CDR1 DFQATT and CDR2 SNEGSKA (reference sequence). Deletions cut 5 bases from V and 0 bases from J, with 8 bases between. The CDR3 runs to 13 residues. TCRdb reanalysed the 5' RACE reads using MiXCR and keeps one entry per CDR3 protein. The repertoire holds some 340,000 distinct CDR3 sequences, with about 10% as singletons. These data originate in a study of T cells after yellow fever vaccination. The clonotype comes from a man younger than 30 who received the YFV17D yellow fever vaccine. V gene TRBV20-1 combines with J gene TRBJ1-5, with D uncertain. The specimen comprised CD4+ T cells sorted from PBMCs, sampled 45 days after the yellow fever booster vaccination. The CDR3 region is CSALPDSNQPQHF. The CDR3 nucleotides are TGCAGTGCTCTGCCAGATAGCAATCAGCCCCAGCATTTT.